The rows below give T cell receptor beta chains drawn from one sample of a study of T cells after yellow fever vaccination. TCRdb fed the 5' RACE reads into MiXCR, producing one record per CDR3 protein. The sample lists a few hundred thousand distinct CDR3 sequences; roughly 8% were seen once. The material sequenced was PBMCs, taken around 45 days after the first yellow fever vaccination. The origin of the receptors is a man aged 18 to 30 who received the YFV17D yellow fever vaccine. The CDR3 runs from the conserved cysteine through the conserved F or W. D genes are given only for firm matches. Not every row has a clone size; where given, it reads once, few, many or a size class.

j_gene | d_gene | v_gene | abundance | CDR3aa | CDR3nt
TRBJ2-3 | TRBD2 | TRBV20-1 | few | CSHKSGARTDTQYF | TGCAGTCATAAAAGCGGGGCCCGCACAGATACGCAGTATTTT
TRBJ2-3 | TRBD2 | TRBV7-2 | many | CASSDPGLAMNTQYF | TGTGCCAGCAGCGATCCGGGACTAGCAATGAATACGCAGTATTTT
TRBJ2-1 | TRBD1 | TRBV19 | - | CASSVLPWTGSYNEQFF | TGTGCCAGTAGTGTCCTGCCCTGGACAGGCTCCTACAATGAGCAGTTCTTC
TRBJ1-1 | - | TRBV10-3 | many | CATIRETEAFF | TGTGCCACCATCAGGGAGACTGAAGCTTTCTTT
TRBJ1-2 | - | TRBV5-6 | few | CASQGRIYGYTF | TGTGCCAGCCAGGGGAGGATCTATGGCTACACCTTC
TRBJ2-2 | - | TRBV7-3 | many | CASSLRPNTGELFF | TGTGCCAGCAGCTTACGACCAAACACCGGGGAGCTGTTTTTT
TRBJ2-2 | TRBD1 | TRBV6-5 | few | CASSSDRDFTGELFF | TGTGCCAGCAGTTCTGACAGGGATTTCACCGGGGAGCTGTTTTTT
TRBJ2-1 | - | TRBV5-6 | few | CASRGTGSYNEQFF | TGTGCCAGCAGAGGGACCGGCTCCTACAATGAGCAGTTCTTC
TRBJ2-2 | - | TRBV19 | - | CASSIPGNTGELFF | TGTGCCAGTAGTATCCCCGGGAACACCGGGGAGCTGTTTTTT
TRBJ1-4 | TRBD1 | TRBV20-1 | - | CSANPGQAATNEKLFF | TGCAGTGCTAATCCGGGACAGGCTGCAACTAATGAAAAACTGTTTTTT
TRBJ2-5 | - | TRBV2 | few | CASSDRTGQETQYF | TGTGCCAGCAGTGATCGAACAGGCCAAGAGACCCAGTACTTC
TRBJ2-5 | - | TRBV7-2 | few | CASSFSGISETQYF | TGTGCCAGCAGCTTTTCGGGAATAAGCGAGACCCAGTACTTC
TRBJ2-3 | TRBD1 | TRBV15 | few | CATSPISTGVSTDTQYF | TGTGCCACCAGCCCTATATCTACAGGGGTCAGCACAGATACGCAGTATTTT
TRBJ2-1 | TRBD2 | TRBV7-2 | many | CASSQGLAGANEQFF | TGTGCCAGCAGTCAAGGCCTAGCGGGGGCCAATGAGCAGTTCTTC
TRBJ2-7 | - | TRBV5-1 | few | CATDGAVEGFYEQYF | TGCGCCACCGACGGAGCGGTTGAGGGTTTCTACGAGCAGTACTTC
TRBJ1-4 | - | TRBV18 | - | CASSPISGGDEKLFF | TGTGCCAGCTCACCAATCTCGGGAGGAGATGAAAAACTGTTTTTT
TRBJ2-5 | - | TRBV23-1 | - | CASSPCWGAGETQYF | TGCGCCAGCAGTCCCTGTTGGGGGGCCGGGGAGACCCAGTACTTC
TRBJ1-2 | - | TRBV9 | - | CASSVAGPGYTF | TGTGCCAGCAGCGTAGCAGGGCCTGGCTACACCTTC
TRBJ2-3 | - | TRBV29-1 | - | CSVERDRTQYF | TGCAGCGTGGAGAGAGACCGTACGCAGTATTTT
TRBJ2-5 | - | TRBV20-1 | - | CSARRGLADTQYF | TGCAGTGCTAGGAGGGGTCTAGCAGATACCCAGTACTTC
TRBJ2-2 | TRBD1 | TRBV29-1 | - | CSVEGQGPGELFF | TGCAGCGTTGAAGGACAGGGCCCCGGGGAGCTGTTTTTT
TRBJ1-5 | - | TRBV12-3/TRBV12-4 | few | CASSYIGGSNQPQHF | TGTGCCAGCAGCTACATTGGGGGGAGCAATCAGCCCCAGCATTTT
TRBJ2-5 | - | TRBV6-2/TRBV6-3 | - | CASSYKVVQYF | TGTGCCAGCAGTTATAAAGTTGTTCAGTACTTC
TRBJ2-1 | TRBD1 | TRBV14 | few | CASRRTGGLGNEQFF | TGTGCCAGCAGACGGACAGGGGGCTTGGGGAATGAGCAGTTCTTC
TRBJ1-1 | - | TRBV5-5 | - | CASSPRRGATNEAFF | TGTGCCAGCAGCCCGCGGCGGGGGGCGACGAATGAAGCTTTCTTT
TRBJ2-3 | - | TRBV9 | many | CASSFRGAGDTQYF | TGTGCCAGCAGCTTTAGGGGGGCCGGGGATACGCAGTATTTT
TRBJ2-2 | - | TRBV4-2 | few | CASSQLGRSNQGELFF | TGTGCCAGCAGCCAACTAGGACGGAGTAACCAAGGGGAGCTGTTTTTT
TRBJ2-5 | - | TRBV21-1 | - | CACVTYQETQYF | TGTGCCTGCGTAACGTACCAAGAGACCCAGTACTTC
TRBJ2-1 | - | TRBV5-1 | few | CASSLQGSPSYNEQFF | TGCGCCAGCAGCTTACAGGGAAGCCCATCCTACAATGAGCAGTTCTTC
TRBJ2-1 | - | TRBV14 | few | CASSLTRDARFF | TGTGCCAGCAGCCTAACCCGGGACGCCCGGTTCTTC
TRBJ2-3 | TRBD2 | TRBV10-3 | - | CAISLMGGEADTQYF | TGTGCCATCTCCCTCATGGGGGGGGAGGCAGATACGCAGTATTTT
TRBJ1-5 | - | TRBV18 | few | CASSPVDSNQPQHF | TGTGCCAGCTCACCCGTCGATAGCAATCAGCCCCAGCATTTT
TRBJ1-1 | TRBD1 | TRBV5-1 | - | CASSLGTGGIANTEAFF | TGCGCCAGCAGCCTGGGGACAGGAGGCATAGCGAACACTGAAGCTTTCTTT
TRBJ1-5 | TRBD1 | TRBV7-9 | few | CASSPGGANQPQHF | TGTGCCAGCAGCCCAGGGGGGGCCAATCAGCCCCAGCATTTT
TRBJ2-3 | TRBD1 | TRBV3-1 | - | CASRSTGVDTQYF | TGTGCCAGCAGGTCGACAGGGGTAGATACGCAGTATTTT